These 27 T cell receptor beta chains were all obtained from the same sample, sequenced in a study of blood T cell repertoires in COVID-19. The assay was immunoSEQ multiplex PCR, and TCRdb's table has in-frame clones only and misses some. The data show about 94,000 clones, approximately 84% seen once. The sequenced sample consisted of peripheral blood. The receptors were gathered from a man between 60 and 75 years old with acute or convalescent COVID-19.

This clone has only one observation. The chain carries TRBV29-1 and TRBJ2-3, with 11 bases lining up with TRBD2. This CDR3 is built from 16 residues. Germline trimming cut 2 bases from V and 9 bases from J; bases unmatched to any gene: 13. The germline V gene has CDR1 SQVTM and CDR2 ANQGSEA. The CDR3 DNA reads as TGCAGCGTTGAACGACCTAGCGGGGGGCCCGCCCCGACGCAGTATTTT. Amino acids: CSVERPSGGPAPTQYF.

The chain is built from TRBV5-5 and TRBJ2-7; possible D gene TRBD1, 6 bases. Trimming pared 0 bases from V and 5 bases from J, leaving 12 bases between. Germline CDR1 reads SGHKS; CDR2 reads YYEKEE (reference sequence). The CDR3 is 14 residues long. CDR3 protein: CASSLVPQGDEQYF. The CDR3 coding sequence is TGTGCCAGCAGCTTGGTCCCACAGGGCGACGAGCAGTACTTC.

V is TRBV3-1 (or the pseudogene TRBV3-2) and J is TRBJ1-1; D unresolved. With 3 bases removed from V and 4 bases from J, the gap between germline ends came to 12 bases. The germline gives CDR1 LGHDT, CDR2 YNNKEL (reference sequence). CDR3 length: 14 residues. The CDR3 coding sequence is TGTGCCAGCAGCCATCCCGGACGGGGCACTGAAGCTTTCTTT. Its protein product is CASSHPGRGTEAFF.

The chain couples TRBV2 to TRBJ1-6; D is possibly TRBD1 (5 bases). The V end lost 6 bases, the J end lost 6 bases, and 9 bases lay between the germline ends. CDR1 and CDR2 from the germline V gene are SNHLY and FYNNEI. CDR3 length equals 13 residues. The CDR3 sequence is CASRQDSNSPLHF. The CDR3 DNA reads TGTGCCAGCAGACAAGACAGTAATTCACCCCTCCACTTT.

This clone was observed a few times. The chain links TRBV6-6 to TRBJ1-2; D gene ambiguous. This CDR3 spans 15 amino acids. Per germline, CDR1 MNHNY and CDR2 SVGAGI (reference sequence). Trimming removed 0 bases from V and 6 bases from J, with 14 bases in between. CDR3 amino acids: CASSYSLVPRDGYTF. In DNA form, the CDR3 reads TGTGCCAGCAGTTACTCGTTGGTTCCCCGAGATGGCTACACCTTC.

The CDR3 region has the DNA TGTGCCAGCAGCTGGGAGCAGCGGGGGGGCCGGAGGACAGATACGCAGTATTTT. Protein: CASSWEQRGGRRTDTQYF. V usage is TRBV5-5 and J usage is TRBJ2-3; TRBD2 matches at 10 bases. The CDR3 runs 18 residues. Trimming at V came to 3 bases and at J to 3 bases, leaving 13 bases not matched to a gene. Germline CDR1 is SGHKS and CDR2 is YYEKEE (reference sequence).

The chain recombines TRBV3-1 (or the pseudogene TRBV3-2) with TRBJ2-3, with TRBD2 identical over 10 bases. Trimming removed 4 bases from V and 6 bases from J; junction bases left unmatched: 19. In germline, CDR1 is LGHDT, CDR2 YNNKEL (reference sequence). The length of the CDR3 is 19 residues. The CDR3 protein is CASSPALGIAGGGRDTQYF. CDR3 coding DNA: TGTGCCAGCAGCCCCGCTTTGGGTATAGCGGGGGGCGGGAGGGATACGCAGTATTTT.

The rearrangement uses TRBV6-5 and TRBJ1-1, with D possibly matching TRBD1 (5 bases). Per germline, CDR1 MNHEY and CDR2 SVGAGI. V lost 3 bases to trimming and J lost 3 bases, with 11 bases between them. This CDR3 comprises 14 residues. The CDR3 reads CASSYEQGYTEAFF. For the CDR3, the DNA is TGTGCCAGCAGTTATGAGCAGGGATACACTGAAGCTTTCTTT.

The CDR3 protein is CSGGTGWNEQFF. The CDR3, as DNA: TGCAGCGGCGGGACAGGGTGGAATGAGCAGTTCTTC. The chain recombines TRBV29-1 with TRBJ2-1, with 9 bases fitting TRBD1. This CDR3 is 12 amino acids long. The germline V gene has CDR1 SQVTM and CDR2 ANQGSEA. V was clipped by 7 bases and J by 7 bases; unmatched bases: 5.

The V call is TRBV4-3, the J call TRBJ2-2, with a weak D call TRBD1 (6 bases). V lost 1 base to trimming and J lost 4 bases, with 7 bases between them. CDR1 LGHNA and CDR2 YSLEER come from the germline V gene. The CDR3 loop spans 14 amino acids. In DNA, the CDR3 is TGCGCCAGCAGCCAAGGGACAGCCACCGGGGAGCTGTTTTTT. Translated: CASSQGTATGELFF.

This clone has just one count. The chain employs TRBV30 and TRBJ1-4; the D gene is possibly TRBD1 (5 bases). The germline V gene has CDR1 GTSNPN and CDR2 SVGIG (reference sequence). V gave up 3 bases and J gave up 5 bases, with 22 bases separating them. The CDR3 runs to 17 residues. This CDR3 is CAWRGGTAGDSNEKLFF. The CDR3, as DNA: TGTGCCTGGAGGGGGGGGACGGCCGGAGACTCAAATGAAAAACTGTTTTTT.

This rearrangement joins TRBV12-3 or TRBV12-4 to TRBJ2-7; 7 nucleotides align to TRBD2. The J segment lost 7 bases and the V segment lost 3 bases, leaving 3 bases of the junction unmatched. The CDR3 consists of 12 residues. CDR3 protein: CASSFAGDEQYF. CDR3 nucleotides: TGTGCCAGCAGTTTCGCGGGGGATGAGCAGTACTTC.

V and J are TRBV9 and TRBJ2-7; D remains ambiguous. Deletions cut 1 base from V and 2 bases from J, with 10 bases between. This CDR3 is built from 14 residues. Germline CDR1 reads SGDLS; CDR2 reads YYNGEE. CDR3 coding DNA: TGTGCCAGCAGCGTAAATCCGTTTACCTACGAGCAGTACTTC. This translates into CASSVNPFTYEQYF.

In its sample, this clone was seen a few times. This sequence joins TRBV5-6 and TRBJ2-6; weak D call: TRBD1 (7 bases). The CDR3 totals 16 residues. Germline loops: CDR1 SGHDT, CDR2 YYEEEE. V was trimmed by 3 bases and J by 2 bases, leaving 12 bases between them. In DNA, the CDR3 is TGTGCCAGCAGCTGGGCAGGGGGGCCTGGGGCCAACGTCCTGACTTTC. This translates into CASSWAGGPGANVLTF.

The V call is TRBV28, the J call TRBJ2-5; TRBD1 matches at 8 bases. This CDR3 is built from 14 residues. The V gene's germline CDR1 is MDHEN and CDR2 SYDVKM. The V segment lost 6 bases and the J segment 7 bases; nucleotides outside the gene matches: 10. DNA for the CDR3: TGTGCCAGCAGCCCCCGGACAGGGTTGGGGACCCAGTACTTC. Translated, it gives CASSPRTGLGTQYF.

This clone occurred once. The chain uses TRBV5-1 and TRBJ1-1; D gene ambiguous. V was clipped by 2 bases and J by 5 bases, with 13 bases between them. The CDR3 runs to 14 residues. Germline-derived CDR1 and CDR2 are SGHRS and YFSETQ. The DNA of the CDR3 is TGCGCCAGCAGCTTATTGGGGAGGCGGACTGAAGCTTTCTTT. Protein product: CASSLLGRRTEAFF.

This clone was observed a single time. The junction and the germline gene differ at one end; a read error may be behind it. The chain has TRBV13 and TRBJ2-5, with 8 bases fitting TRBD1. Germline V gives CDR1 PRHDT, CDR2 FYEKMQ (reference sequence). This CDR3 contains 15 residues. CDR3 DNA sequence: TGTGCCAGCAGCCTAGGACAGGGATATGGGGAGACCCAGTACTTC. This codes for CASSLGQGYGETQYF.

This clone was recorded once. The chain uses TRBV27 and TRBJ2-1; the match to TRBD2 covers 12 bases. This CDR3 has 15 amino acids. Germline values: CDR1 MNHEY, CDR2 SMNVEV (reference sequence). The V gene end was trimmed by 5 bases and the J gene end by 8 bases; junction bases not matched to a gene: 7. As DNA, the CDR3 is TGTGCCAGCAGTCCCCCTAGCGGGGGGGAGGATGAGCAGTTCTTC. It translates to CASSPPSGGEDEQFF.

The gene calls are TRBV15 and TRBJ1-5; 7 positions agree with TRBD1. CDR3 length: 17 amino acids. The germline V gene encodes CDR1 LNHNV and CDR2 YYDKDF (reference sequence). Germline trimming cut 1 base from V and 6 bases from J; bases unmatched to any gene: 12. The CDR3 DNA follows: TGTGCCACCAGCAGAGGGGTGATACAGGGGAGAGGTCAGCCCCAGCATTTT. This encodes CATSRGVIQGRGQPQHF.

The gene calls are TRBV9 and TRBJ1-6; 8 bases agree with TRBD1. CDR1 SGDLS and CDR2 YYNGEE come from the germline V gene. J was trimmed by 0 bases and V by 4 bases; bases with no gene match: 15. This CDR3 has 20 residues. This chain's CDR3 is CASSPEGTGGLSSYNSPLHF. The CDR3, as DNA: TGTGCCAGCAGCCCCGAGGGTACAGGGGGATTAAGCTCCTATAATTCACCCCTCCACTTT.

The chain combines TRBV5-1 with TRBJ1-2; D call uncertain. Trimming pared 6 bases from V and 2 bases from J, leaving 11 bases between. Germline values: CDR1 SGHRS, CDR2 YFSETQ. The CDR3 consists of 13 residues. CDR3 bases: TGCGCCAGCAAGGTAGGGAGAAACTATGGCTACACCTTC. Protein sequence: CASKVGRNYGYTF.

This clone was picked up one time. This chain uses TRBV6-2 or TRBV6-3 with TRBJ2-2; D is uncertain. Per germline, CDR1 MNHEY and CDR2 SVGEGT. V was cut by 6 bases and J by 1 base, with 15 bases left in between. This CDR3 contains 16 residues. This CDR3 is CASSNPPPGNTGELFF. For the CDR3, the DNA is TGTGCCAGCAGCAACCCGCCGCCAGGGAACACCGGGGAGCTGTTTTTT.

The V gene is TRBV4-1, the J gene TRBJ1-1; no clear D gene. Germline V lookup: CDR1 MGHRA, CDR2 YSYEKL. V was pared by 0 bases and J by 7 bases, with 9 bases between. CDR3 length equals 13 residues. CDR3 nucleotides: TGCGCCAGCAGCCAAGACGGGGTTCGTGAAGCTTTCTTT. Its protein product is CASSQDGVREAFF.

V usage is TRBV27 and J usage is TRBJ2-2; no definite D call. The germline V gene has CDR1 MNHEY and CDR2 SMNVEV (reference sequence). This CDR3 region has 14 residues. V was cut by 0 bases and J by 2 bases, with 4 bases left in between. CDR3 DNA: TGTGCCAGCAGTTTATCGGGCAACACCGGGGAGCTGTTTTTT. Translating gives CASSLSGNTGELFF.

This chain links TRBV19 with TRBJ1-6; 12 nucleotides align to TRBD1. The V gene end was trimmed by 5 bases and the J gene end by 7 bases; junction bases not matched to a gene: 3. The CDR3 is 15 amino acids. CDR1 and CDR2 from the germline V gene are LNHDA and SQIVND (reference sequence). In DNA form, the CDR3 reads TGTGCCAGTAGTGCCGGGACAGGGGGCAATTCACCCCTCCACTTT. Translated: CASSAGTGGNSPLHF.

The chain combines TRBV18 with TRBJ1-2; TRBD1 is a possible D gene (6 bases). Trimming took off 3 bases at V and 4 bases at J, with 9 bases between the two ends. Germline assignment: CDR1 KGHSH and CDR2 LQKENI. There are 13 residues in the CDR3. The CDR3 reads CASSPKDSYGYTF. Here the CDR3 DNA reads TGTGCCAGCTCACCTAAGGACAGCTATGGCTACACCTTC.

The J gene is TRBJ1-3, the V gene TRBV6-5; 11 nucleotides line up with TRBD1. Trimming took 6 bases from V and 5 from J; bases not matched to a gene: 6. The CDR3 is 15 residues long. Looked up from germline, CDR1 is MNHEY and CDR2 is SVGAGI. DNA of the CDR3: TGTGCCAGCAGCGGGGGACAGGGGGGCCGAAACACCATATATTTT. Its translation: CASSGGQGGRNTIYF.